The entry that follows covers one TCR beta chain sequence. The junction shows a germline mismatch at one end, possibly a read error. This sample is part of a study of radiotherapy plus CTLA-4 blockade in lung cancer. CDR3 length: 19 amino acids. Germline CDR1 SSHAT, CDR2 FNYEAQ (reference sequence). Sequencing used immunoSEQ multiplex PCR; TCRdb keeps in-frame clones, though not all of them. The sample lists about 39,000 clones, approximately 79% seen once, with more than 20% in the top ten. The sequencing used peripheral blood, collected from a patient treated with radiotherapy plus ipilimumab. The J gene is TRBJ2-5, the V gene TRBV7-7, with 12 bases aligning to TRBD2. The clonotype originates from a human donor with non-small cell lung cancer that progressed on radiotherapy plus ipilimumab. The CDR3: CASSLVPSGGASFGETQYF. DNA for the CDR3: TGTGCTAGCAGCTTAGTCCCTAGCGGGGGGGCCAGTTTTGGGGAGACCCAGTACTTC.